These 2 T cell receptor beta chains were sequenced from one sample in a study of cytomegalovirus exposure and HLA in healthy donors. TCRdb keeps only in-frame clones here, not all; method: immunoSEQ multiplex PCR. The sample shows 200,000 to 250,000 clones, around four fifths of them seen only once. The sample comprised PBMCs. These receptors were taken from a woman younger than 30 in good health and CMV-seronegative.

The chain couples TRBV28 to TRBJ2-7, with TRBD1 identical over 11 bases. The germline V gene encodes CDR1 MDHEN and CDR2 SYDVKM. The length of the CDR3 is 15 residues. The V and J ends lost 7 bases and 6 bases, in that order; junction bases with no gene match: 11. DNA of the CDR3: TGTGCCAGCACTTACTTGGACAGGGGGCCCTCCGAGCAGTACTTC. Amino acid sequence: CASTYLDRGPSEQYF. Together with reference TRBV28 and TRBJ2-7, the CDR3 gives the full variable domain: DVKVTQSSRYLVKRTGEKVFLECVQDMDHENMFWYRQDPGLGLRLIYFSYDVKMKEKGDIPEGYSVSREKKERFSLILESASTNQTSMYLCASTYLDRGPSEQYFGPGTRLTVT.

The rearrangement links TRBV5-1 to TRBJ1-5; TRBD1 matches at 7 bases. The trim removed 4 bases at V and 4 bases at J, leaving 11 bases unmatched. This CDR3 is 16 amino acids long. The germline CDR1 and CDR2 sequences are SGHRS and YFSETQ. The DNA for the CDR3 is TGCGCCAGCAGCCCAGGGGACAGTAGATTTAATCAGCCCCAGCATTTT. Translated, it gives CASSPGDSRFNQPQHF.